This T cell receptor (beta chain) was recovered during a study of blood T cell repertoires in COVID-19. Participants had their cohort set by participant-reported clinical history. Trimming took 0 bases from V and 5 from J, leaving 22 bases between them. Germline CDR1 reads LNHDA; CDR2 reads SQIVND (reference sequence). The CDR3 spans 18 residues. TCRdb's table, derived via immunoSEQ multiplex PCR, lists solely in-frame clones and lacks some. The sample records fewer than 450,000 clones, around 90% being singletons. This clonotype originated in a woman aged 40 to 50 with acute COVID-19. V and J are TRBV19 and TRBJ1-1; TRBD1 might be the D (5 bases). The sequencing input was PBMCs or T cells enriched from blood (not recorded which). CDR3 loop: CASSIDSPHAGLRTEAFF. Written as DNA, the CDR3 is TGTGCCAGTAGTATAGATTCGCCCCACGCAGGGTTGAGGACTGAAGCTTTCTTT.